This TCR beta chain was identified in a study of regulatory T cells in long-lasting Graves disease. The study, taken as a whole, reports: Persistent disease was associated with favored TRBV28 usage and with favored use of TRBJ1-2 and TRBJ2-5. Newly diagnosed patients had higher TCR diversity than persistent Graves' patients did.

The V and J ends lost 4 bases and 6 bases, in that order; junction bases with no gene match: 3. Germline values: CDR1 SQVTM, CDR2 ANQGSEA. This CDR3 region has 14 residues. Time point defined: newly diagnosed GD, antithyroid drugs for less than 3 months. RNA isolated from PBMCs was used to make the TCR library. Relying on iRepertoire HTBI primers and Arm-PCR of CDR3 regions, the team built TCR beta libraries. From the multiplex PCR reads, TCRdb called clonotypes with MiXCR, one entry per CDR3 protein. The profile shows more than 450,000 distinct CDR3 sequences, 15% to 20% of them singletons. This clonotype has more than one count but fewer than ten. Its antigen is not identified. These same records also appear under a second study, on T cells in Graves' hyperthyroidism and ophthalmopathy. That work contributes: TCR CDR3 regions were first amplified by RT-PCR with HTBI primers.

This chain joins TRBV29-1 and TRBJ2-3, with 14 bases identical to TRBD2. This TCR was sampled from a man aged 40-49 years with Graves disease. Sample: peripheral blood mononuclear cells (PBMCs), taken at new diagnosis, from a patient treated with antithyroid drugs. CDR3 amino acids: CSVAGTSGSDTQYF. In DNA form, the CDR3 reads TGCAGCGTTGCAGGGACTAGCGGGAGCGATACGCAGTATTTT.